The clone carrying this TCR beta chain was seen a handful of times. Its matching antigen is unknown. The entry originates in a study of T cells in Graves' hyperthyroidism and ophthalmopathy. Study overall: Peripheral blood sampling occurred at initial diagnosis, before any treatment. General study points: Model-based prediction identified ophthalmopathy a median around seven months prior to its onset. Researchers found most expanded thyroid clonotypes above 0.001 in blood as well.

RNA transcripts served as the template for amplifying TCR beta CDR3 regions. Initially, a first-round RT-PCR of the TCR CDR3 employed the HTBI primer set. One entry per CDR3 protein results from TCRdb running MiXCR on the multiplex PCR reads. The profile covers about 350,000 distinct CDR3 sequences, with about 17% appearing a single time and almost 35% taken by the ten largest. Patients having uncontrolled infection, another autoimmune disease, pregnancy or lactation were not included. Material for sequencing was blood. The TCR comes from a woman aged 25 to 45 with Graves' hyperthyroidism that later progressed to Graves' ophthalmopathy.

Written as DNA, the CDR3 is TGTGCCAGCAGCAAAGTCCGGGACAGGGTCGACAACGAGCAGTACTTC. Its protein is CASSKVRDRVDNEQYF. The J gene is TRBJ2-7, the V gene TRBV28; TRBD1 matches at 9 bases. V gave up 6 bases and J gave up 5 bases; unmatched junction bases: 14. Looked up from germline, CDR1 is MDHEN and CDR2 is SYDVKM. The CDR3 runs 16 residues.